Following are 6 T cell receptor beta chains from one sample sequenced in a study of monozygotic twins with inflammatory bowel disease. TCRdb re-called the 5' RACE reads and catalogs CDR3 proteins one per entry, DNA excluded. Here the sample table reports approximately 400,000 distinct CDR3 sequences. Sequenced input: blood. The receptors come from a human donor with ulcerative colitis or Crohn's disease, or a healthy co-twin of an affected twin (not recorded which).

The chain employs TRBV3-1 and TRBJ1-2. The length of the CDR3 is 13 residues. CDR1 and CDR2 from the germline V gene are LGHDT and YNNKEL (reference sequence). CDR3 amino acids: CASSQSREGGYTF.

The chain carries TRBV3-1 and TRBJ2-3; the TCRdb call, TRBD1, lacks DNA for checking. Germline V gene lookup returns CDR1 LGHDT and CDR2 YNNKEL (reference sequence). The CDR3 is 15 amino acids. CDR3 amino acids: CASSRGRGYTDTQYF.

V gene TRBV6-1 combines with J gene TRBJ1-5; TCRdb's D call of TRBD1 is untestable without DNA. There are 19 residues in the CDR3. Germline V gene data show CDR1 as MNHNS and CDR2 as SASEGT. This chain's CDR3 is CASAPPKDRGRYSNQPQHF.

The chain recombines TRBV28 with TRBJ2-1; the D call from TCRdb, TRBD2, cannot be confirmed without DNA. Germline lookup yields CDR1 MDHEN and CDR2 SYDVKM. This CDR3 contains 16 residues. CDR3 loop: CASRLTGTSGSYEQFF.

CDR3 in amino acids: CASSQGPFIDTQYF. V gene TRBV4-3 combines with J gene TRBJ2-3. CDR3 length: 14 residues. Germline-derived CDR1 and CDR2 are LGHNA and YSLEER.

The chain employs TRBV7-6 and TRBJ2-4; TCRdb returns TRBD1, unconfirmable since there is no DNA. The CDR3 totals 12 residues. The germline V gene has CDR1 SGHVS and CDR2 FNYEAQ. CDR3 residues: CASRRWDWGSYF.